Here is one T cell receptor (beta chain) with its context. This clonotype was recorded a few times. Its antigen is currently not known. Per-base quality was not reported, and no clone a single base away is much larger than it. The CDR3 spans 16 residues, from the cysteine through the phenylalanine. Only the CDR3 part of the read is kept: 48 bases, read in frame from the first base. The germline V end is reduced by 3 bases and the J end by 0 bases; junction bases left unmatched: 8. The germline V gene supplies CDR1 MDHEN and CDR2 SYDVKM. This sample was taken from a study of T cell repertoires in cytomegalovirus infection (dated by TCRdb to the late 2010s). In terms of the full investigation: Donor HLA type was relevant to the analysis, as public TCR beta signatures indicated carriage of CMV infection together with the matching HLA type. Study-wide conclusions, independent of this receptor: In both this cohort and an independent cohort of 352 donors, the cumulative frequency of public TCR beta family members distinguished carriers of CMV infection plus the relevant HLA type. The ex vivo response was dominated by HLA-C-restricted CMV-specific TCR beta clonotypes, and the single most frequent clonotype in two of eight donors was supplied by these HLA-C-restricted clonotypes.

The run used an Illumina HiSeq 1500. TCRdb ran its own pipeline on the public reads, namely fastp trimming at Q25 and MiXCR clone calling, and kept in-frame beta chains. Records with the same CDR3 protein are collapsed into one entry carrying the most frequent genes and DNA. In all, the sample holds some 270,000 distinct CDR3 sequences, and more than 15% of those were seen once. The ten most abundant clones make up roughly half of the sample. This chain is built from TRBV28 and TRBJ2-7; 7 middle bases align to TRBD1. The sequencing sample was made of CD8+ T cells from PBMCs. This receptor was obtained from a human donor in good health (CMV status not recorded). Some clones in this sample may be carry-over from other donors' samples. The sequenced DNA is TGTGCCAGCAGTTTTCCGGGACAGCCAAACTCCTACGAGCAGTACTTC. Its translation reads: CASSFPGQPNSYEQYF.